A single sample gave rise to the 26 T cell receptor beta chains below, sequenced in a study of glioma-infiltrating T cells. TCR alpha and beta CDR3 regions were amplified from RNA using iRepertoire nested multiplex PCR. MiXCR, applied by TCRdb to the multiplex PCR reads, yields one record per CDR3 protein. The repertoire consists of around 390,000 distinct CDR3 sequences, with around 45% occurring once and the leading ten covering 12%. Sequencing was performed on glioma tissue, nonneoplastic brain tissue, or PBMCs (not recorded which). Every receptor here comes from a human donor with low-grade glioma or glioblastoma, undergoing nonglioma brain surgery, or in good health (not recorded which).

This clonotype has a count of ten or more. The genes are TRBV6-1 and TRBJ2-1; 7 bases align to TRBD2. Germline values: CDR1 MNHNS, CDR2 SASEGT. V lost 6 bases and J lost 8; bases outside the gene matches: 13. The CDR3 loop spans 15 amino acids. This CDR3 reads CASSNGAGARYEQFF. For the CDR3, the DNA is TGTGCCAGCAGCAACGGGGCGGGAGCTAGGTATGAGCAGTTCTTC.

This clonotype appeared a single time. V is TRBV5-6 and J is TRBJ2-7, with a tentative D call TRBD1 (6 bases). The CDR3 is made up of 15 amino acids. Germline assignment: CDR1 SGHDT and CDR2 YYEEEE. The V end was cut by 4 bases, the J end by 1 base, with 15 bases between. The CDR3 coding sequence is TGTGCCAGCAGCACCGAGAGACAGGAGTCCTACGAGCAGTACTTC. This sequence encodes CASSTERQESYEQYF.

This clonotype has a count of ten or more. V gene TRBV28 combines with J gene TRBJ2-7, with unresolved D. Germline V lookup: CDR1 MDHEN, CDR2 SYDVKM. This CDR3 region has 11 residues. V was clipped by 10 bases and J by 4 bases, with 11 bases between them. CDR3 nucleotides: TGTGCCACCATCACGGAATACGAGCAGTACTTC. Protein sequence: CATITEYEQYF.

Remarks on this clonotype: This sequence may be a read error, since a much larger clone differs from it by one base. The CDR3 does not end in the conserved phenylalanine or tryptophan, so this is likely a read error. The CDR3: CASSYSGGQTGYGYTS. The CDR3 region has the DNA TGTGCCAGCAGTTACTCGGGGGGGCAGACCGGCTATGGCTACACCTCC. The chain employs TRBV6-6 and TRBJ1-2; D may be TRBD1 (6 bases). The V end lost 0 bases, the J end lost 4 bases, and 15 bases lay between the germline ends. Per germline, CDR1 MNHNY and CDR2 SVGAGI (reference sequence). This CDR3 has 16 amino acids.

This clonotype was found many times. CDR3 region: CASSYPGGEQFF. The CDR3 DNA is TGTGCCAGCAGTTACCCGGGGGGTGAGCAGTTCTTC. The chain has TRBV6-2 or TRBV6-3 and TRBJ2-1, with 7 bases aligning to TRBD2. The V and J ends lost 2 bases and 9 bases, in that order; junction bases with no gene match: 1. Per germline, CDR1 MNHEY and CDR2 SVGEGT. CDR3 length: 12 residues.

This clonotype was detected many times. V and J are TRBV27 and TRBJ2-7, with TRBD2 identical over 13 bases. Looked up from germline, CDR1 is MNHEY and CDR2 is SMNVEV (reference sequence). V lost 6 bases to trimming and J lost 3 bases; unmatched junction nucleotides: 14. The CDR3 has 18 residues. The CDR3 region is CASRSIRTSGRTIYEQYF. CDR3 DNA sequence: TGTGCCAGCAGATCTATCAGGACTAGCGGGAGAACTATCTACGAGCAGTACTTC.

Only a few counts were recorded for this clonotype. The chain couples TRBV28 to TRBJ2-5, with D tentatively TRBD1 (5 bases). This CDR3 spans 15 amino acids. Between the trimmed V and J ends, which lost 2 bases and 4 bases, there was a span of 14 bases. Looked up from germline, CDR1 is MDHEN and CDR2 is SYDVKM. CDR3 nucleotide sequence: TGTGCCAGCAGTTTAGCCAGAAATAGGGGAGAGACCCAGTACTTC. It translates to CASSLARNRGETQYF.

The V and J genes are TRBV20-1 and TRBJ1-6; D is unresolved. This CDR3 region has 13 residues. Germline lookup yields CDR1 DFQATT and CDR2 SNEGSKA (reference sequence). Trimming took off 7 bases at V and 1 base at J, with 8 bases between the two ends. CDR3: CSVHGSYNSPLHF. In DNA, the CDR3 is TGCAGTGTTCATGGGTCCTATAATTCACCCCTCCACTTT.

Comment on this clonotype: A much larger clone lies a single base off, so this may be a read error. The rearrangement links TRBV28 to TRBJ1-4, with D possibly matching TRBD1 (5 bases). Germline V gene lookup returns CDR1 MDHEN and CDR2 SYDVKM. Trimming left V 7 bases short and J 4 bases short, with 22 bases between. The CDR3 sequence is 17 residues long. CDR3 sequence: CASIPGTPTRRNEKLFF. The CDR3 nucleotides are TGTGCCAGCATTCCCGGGACCCCAACGCGACGTAATGAAAAACTGTTTTTT.

The chain carries TRBV7-8 and TRBJ2-7; weak D call: TRBD2 (5 bases). The CDR3 loop spans 13 amino acids. The germline CDR1 and CDR2 sequences are SGHVS and FQNEAQ. V lost 3 bases and J 2 bases, leaving 8 bases between the germline ends. CDR3 residues: CASSFGLPYEQYF. CDR3 nucleotide sequence: TGTGCCAGCAGCTTCGGACTTCCCTACGAGCAGTACTTC.

The rearrangement joins TRBV20-1 to TRBJ1-1; a possible D gene is TRBD1 (6 bases). Germline values: CDR1 DFQATT, CDR2 SNEGSKA (reference sequence). The CDR3 length is 14 residues. The CDR3 DNA is TGCAGCTCGGGCCCGGGGGGCTTTAACACTGAAGCTTTCTTT. This gives the protein CSSGPGGFNTEAFF.

The chain joins TRBV29-1 to TRBJ2-5, with 7 bases lining up with TRBD2. The end of the DNA is better explained by TRBJ2-1, so the J call may be wrong. Germline CDR1 reads SQVTM; CDR2 reads ANQGSEA. The CDR3 runs 14 residues. CDR3 sequence (DNA): TGCAGCGCAGCCCGGGGTGGGGGGGACAATGAGCAGTTCTTC. This encodes CSAARGGGDNEQFF.

There are many counts of this clonotype. V is TRBV6-1 and J is TRBJ1-2; TRBD1 agrees at 7 bases. The CDR3 is 14 residues long. Trimming cost V 5 bases and J 4 bases; bases outside gene matches: 7. The germline gives CDR1 MNHNS, CDR2 SASEGT. The CDR3 sequence is CASSKPGQSYGYTF. CDR3 DNA sequence: TGTGCCAGCAGTAAACCGGGACAGAGCTATGGCTACACCTTC.

The chain joins TRBV28 to TRBJ1-2; D is perhaps TRBD1 (6 bases). The CDR3 length is 13 residues. Germline assignment: CDR1 MDHEN and CDR2 SYDVKM. CDR3 in DNA: TGTGGGGCTCAGGGGCGGCCCGACTATGGCTACACCTTC. The encoded protein is CGAQGRPDYGYTF.

The chain links TRBV20-1 to TRBJ2-3, with D possibly being TRBD2 (6 bases). The CDR3 consists of 11 residues. Germline V gives CDR1 DFQATT, CDR2 SNEGSKA (reference sequence). CDR3 in DNA: TGCAGAATCACTAGCAGGTCGACGCAGTATTTT. Amino acid sequence: CRITSRSTQYF.

Ten or more counts support this clonotype. This chain joins TRBV6-6 and TRBJ1-1; TRBD1 matches at 7 bases. This CDR3 contains 14 residues. V was pared by 3 bases and J by 1 base, with 2 bases of the junction left unmatched. Germline assignment: CDR1 MNHNY and CDR2 SVGAGI (reference sequence). The CDR3 spells CASSYQGENTEAFF. For the CDR3, the DNA is TGTGCCAGCAGTTATCAGGGGGAGAACACTGAAGCTTTCTTT.

This chain connects TRBV20-1 to TRBJ2-7; 12 bases align to TRBD2. Germline CDR1 reads DFQATT; CDR2 reads SNEGSKA (reference sequence). The CDR3 covers 17 residues. Trimming at V came to 3 bases and at J to 3 bases, leaving 12 bases not matched to a gene. This CDR3 is CSASPPSGRATLYEQYF. CDR3 coding DNA: TGCAGTGCTAGCCCCCCTAGCGGGAGGGCCACCCTCTACGAGCAGTACTTC.

This clonotype showed up just a few times. V is TRBV15 and J is TRBJ2-2, with TRBD1 matching 9 bases. Germline V gene lookup returns CDR1 LNHNV and CDR2 YYDKDF (reference sequence). Trimming took 3 bases from V and 3 from J; bases not matched to a gene: 8. The CDR3 has 17 residues. The CDR3 is CATSRGAGQGYTGELFF. The CDR3 DNA follows: TGTGCCACCAGCAGGGGCGCGGGACAGGGTTACACCGGGGAGCTGTTTTTT.

J is TRBJ2-1 and V is TRBV12-3 or TRBV12-4, with D maybe TRBD1 (8 bases). This CDR3 contains 17 residues. V was shortened by 4 bases and J by 0 bases, with 16 bases between the two germline ends. In DNA form, the CDR3 reads TGTGCCAGCAGTTCTACAGGGGGAGGGGGCTCCTACAATGAGCAGTTCTTC. Translation gives CASSSTGGGGSYNEQFF.

Ten or more counts support this clonotype. This sequence joins TRBV28 and TRBJ2-7; possible D gene TRBD2, 5 bases. CDR3 size: 13 residues. Germline V gene sequence: CDR1 MDHEN, CDR2 SYDVKM. The V and J ends lost 5 bases and 3 bases respectively, with 11 bases between them. This CDR3 reads CASSTASGYEQYF. CDR3 coding DNA: TGTGCCAGCAGTACCGCAAGCGGCTACGAGCAGTACTTC.

Concerning this clonotype: Just one base apart from a much larger clone, this may be a read error. The chain links TRBV27 to TRBJ2-7; either TRBD1 or TRBD2 may supply D (5 bases each). Trimming cost V 4 bases and J 7 bases, with 23 bases left between them. The CDR3 contains 16 residues. CDR1 and CDR2 from the germline V gene are MNHEY and SMNVEV (reference sequence). Here the CDR3 reads CASSSHRDGAYNEQYF. The CDR3 DNA reads as TGTGCCAGCAGTTCGCACCGGGACGGAGCGTACAATGAGCAGTACTTC.

The chain employs TRBV7-2 and TRBJ1-1; D is unclear. Germline V gene lookup returns CDR1 SGHTA and CDR2 FQGNSA. This CDR3 region has 18 residues. Trimming pared 5 bases from V and 1 base from J, leaving 23 bases between. CDR3 in amino acids: CASSRRFGIGRSNTEAFF. The CDR3 DNA reads TGTGCCAGCAGCAGACGATTCGGGATAGGGAGGTCGAACACTGAAGCTTTCTTT.

CDR3 residues: CASSSQGADTQYF. In nucleotides, the CDR3 is TGTGCCAGCAGCTCCCAGGGGGCAGATACGCAGTATTTT. The V and J genes are TRBV7-9 and TRBJ2-3, with TRBD1 matching over 7 bases. With 4 bases clipped from V and 4 bases from J, the junction kept 2 bases outside the gene matches. This CDR3 region has 13 residues. Germline V CDR1 and CDR2: SEHNR, FQNEAQ (reference sequence).

In its sample, this clonotype was seen once. A much larger clone sits a single nucleotide away, making a read error possible. The rearrangement joins TRBV28 to TRBJ2-7; unclear D gene. Germline loops: CDR1 MDHEN, CDR2 SYDVKM. The germline V and J ends were trimmed by 8 bases and 4 bases, with 12 bases remaining between them. The CDR3 extends over 12 amino acids. The CDR3, as DNA: TGTGCCAGCCGTCGGGTCCATTACGAGCAGTACTTC. Translation: CASRRVHYEQYF.

The CDR3 DNA reads TGTGCCAGTAGTAGCCCCCCGGGGGAAATGAACACTGAAGCTTTCTTT. This translates into CASSSPPGEMNTEAFF. The rearrangement joins TRBV19 to TRBJ1-1; tentatively, D is TRBD1 (5 bases). The CDR3 contains 16 residues. V shed 4 bases and J shed 0 bases, with 15 bases lying between them. The germline gives CDR1 LNHDA, CDR2 SQIVND (reference sequence).

Notes on this clonotype: Being one base from a much bigger clone, this may be a read error. The chain carries TRBV6-9 and TRBJ2-7; D unresolved. V gave up 1 base and J gave up 3 bases, with 10 bases separating them. CDR1 MNHGY and CDR2 SVAAGI come from the germline V gene. The CDR3 totals 14 residues. In DNA form, the CDR3 reads TGTGCCAGCAGTTATTTGCCTTATGACTACGAGCAGTACTTC. This codes for CASSYLPYDYEQYF.